The rows below give T cell receptor beta chains drawn from one sample of a study of blood T cell repertoires in COVID-19. The table came from immunoSEQ multiplex PCR; TCRdb's copy has only in-frame clones and leaves some out. Of about 220,000 clones detected, around 80% appear once; the ten largest clones hold 15% to 20%. Source material: peripheral blood. Receptor source: a man aged 25-45 years with active or convalescent COVID-19. Each CDR3 is given without its conserved first and last residue. Fields, in order: J gene, clone size, V gene, CDR3 protein. Clone sizes are given selectively: once, few, many, or a class where the clone is expanded.

>TRBJ1-1|few|TRBV12-5
ASGLGQGTAF
>TRBJ2-3|.|TRBV7-2
ASSLRRDPSDTQY
>TRBJ1-1|.|TRBV6-2/TRBV6-3
ASSYSSGKNTEAF
>TRBJ1-3|.|TRBV2
ASSESVLGNTIY
>TRBJ2-1|once|TRBV9
ASSLSDYNEQF
>TRBJ2-5|.|TRBV25-1
ASRVRETQY
>TRBJ1-2|.|TRBV5-1
ASSLGEGTYGYT
>TRBJ2-6|.|TRBV6-5
ASIPPGSGANVLT
>TRBJ1-1|.|TRBV5-1
ASSLAENTEAF
>TRBJ2-3|.|TRBV11-3
ASSLGGSGGTDTQY
>TRBJ2-1|.|TRBV5-1
ASSSTSGGYNEQF
>TRBJ2-7|.|TRBV7-2
ASSLAATYEQY
>TRBJ1-2|.|TRBV7-2
ASSPQRTVYGYT
>TRBJ2-5|.|TRBV5-5
ASSLTGGVEETQY
>TRBJ1-2|.|TRBV21-1
ASSPREWGRPYGYT
>TRBJ1-2|.|TRBV18
ASSQGTGSGYGYT
>TRBJ1-1|.|TRBV3-1/TRBV3-2
ASSQVRQGTAEAF
>TRBJ2-7|.|TRBV4-1
ASSQSALAAYYEQY
>TRBJ2-1|.|TRBV7-9
ASRTGRGNEQF
>TRBJ2-7|.|TRBV13
ASTVGTGAEQY
>TRBJ1-5|.|TRBV6-5
ASSLGQGHQPQH
>TRBJ2-6|few|TRBV7-9
ASSLPTLGANVLT
>TRBJ2-4|.|TRBV6-5
ASSYSSGGDIQY
>TRBJ1-5|.|TRBV2
ASVPGQGGQPQH
>TRBJ2-7|.|TRBV4-2
ASSQDWALAGVYEQY
>TRBJ1-1|.|TRBV2
ASTLGQNTEAF
>TRBJ1-1|.|TRBV20-1
SARENTEAF
>TRBJ1-5|.|TRBV6-4
ASSDGGQGGTGNQPQH
>TRBJ2-2|few|TRBV28
ASSSDSWTGELF
>TRBJ2-5|.|TRBV9
ASSVGGEVFVSPETQY
>TRBJ1-1|.|TRBV18
ASSPPTGEGTEAF
>TRBJ1-1|.|TRBV29-1
SVREQGTTEAF
>TRBJ1-2|few|TRBV28
ASSPDRGWGYGYT
>TRBJ2-6|.|TRBV5-6
ASSGAGANVLT
>TRBJ2-7|.|TRBV12-3/TRBV12-4
ASGSYEQY
>TRBJ2-3|.|TRBV5-1
ASSTGLAGDTQY
>TRBJ2-7|.|TRBV24-1
ATSETGKTYEQY
>TRBJ1-6|few|TRBV6-4
ASSDLPNSPLH
>TRBJ2-1|few|TRBV12-3/TRBV12-4
ASVRGGGNEQF
>TRBJ1-6|.|TRBV4-1
ASSQEGRTGNSPLH
>TRBJ2-2|.|TRBV4-2
ASSQGPSGSTGELF
>TRBJ2-5|.|TRBV14
ASSQTGTPGGTQY
>TRBJ2-7|.|TRBV30
AWSGTSPYEQY
>TRBJ2-7|.|TRBV7-2
ASSLEPGLSYEQY
>TRBJ2-5|.|TRBV27
ASSLGVLGGAETQY
>TRBJ2-3|.|TRBV5-1
ASSTNAGSTDTQY
>TRBJ1-1|once|TRBV30
AWSVVGGRDTEAF
>TRBJ1-1|.|TRBV6-2/TRBV6-3
ASSKSGGGAEAF
>TRBJ1-2|many|TRBV3-1/TRBV3-2
ASSQGGGGFGYT